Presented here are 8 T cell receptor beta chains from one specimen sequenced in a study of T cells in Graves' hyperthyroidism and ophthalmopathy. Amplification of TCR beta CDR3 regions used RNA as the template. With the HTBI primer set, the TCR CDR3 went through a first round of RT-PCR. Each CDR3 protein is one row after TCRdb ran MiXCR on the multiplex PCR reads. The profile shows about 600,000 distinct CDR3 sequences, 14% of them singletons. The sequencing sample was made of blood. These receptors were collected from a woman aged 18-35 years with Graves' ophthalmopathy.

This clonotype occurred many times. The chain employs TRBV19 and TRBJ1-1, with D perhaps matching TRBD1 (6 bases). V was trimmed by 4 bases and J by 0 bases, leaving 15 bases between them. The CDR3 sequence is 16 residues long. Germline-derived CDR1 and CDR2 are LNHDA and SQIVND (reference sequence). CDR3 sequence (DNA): TGTGCCAGTAGTACATCCACGGGACACATGAACACTGAAGCTTTCTTT. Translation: CASSTSTGHMNTEAFF.

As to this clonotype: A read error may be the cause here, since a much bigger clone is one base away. CDR3 nucleotides: TGTGTCAGCAGTGAACCTCCCGAATGGCAGGGAAGTAATCAGCCCCAGCATTTT. Its translation: CVSSEPPEWQGSNQPQHF. The V call is TRBV25-1, the J call TRBJ1-5; TRBD1 might be the D (5 bases). Germline V gives CDR1 MGHDK, CDR2 SYGVNS. The CDR3 spans 18 residues. The full variable domain, completed using reference TRBV25-1 and TRBJ1-5, is EADIYQTPRYLVIGTGKKITLECSQTMGHDKMYWYQQDPGMELHLIHYSYGVNSTEKGDLSSESTVSRIRTEHFPLTLESARPSHTSQYLCVSSEPPEWQGSNQPQHFGDGTRLSIL.

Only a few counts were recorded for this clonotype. This chain's CDR3 is CASGLASEGGAVETQYF. CDR3 DNA sequence: TGTGCTAGTGGTTTGGCATCGGAGGGGGGGGCCGTAGAGACCCAGTACTTC. The V gene is TRBV12-5, the J gene TRBJ2-5; TRBD2 is a possible D gene (7 bases). V lost 1 base and J lost 4, with 19 bases in between. Germline V lookup: CDR1 LGHNT, CDR2 FRNRAP. This CDR3 has 17 residues.

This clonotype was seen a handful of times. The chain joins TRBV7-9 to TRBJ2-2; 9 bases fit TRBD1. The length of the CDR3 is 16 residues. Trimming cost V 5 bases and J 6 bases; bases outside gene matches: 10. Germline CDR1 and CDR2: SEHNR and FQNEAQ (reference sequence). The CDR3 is CASSPQTGGPPGELFF. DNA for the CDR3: TGTGCCAGCAGCCCCCAGACAGGGGGACCCCCCGGGGAGCTGTTTTTT.

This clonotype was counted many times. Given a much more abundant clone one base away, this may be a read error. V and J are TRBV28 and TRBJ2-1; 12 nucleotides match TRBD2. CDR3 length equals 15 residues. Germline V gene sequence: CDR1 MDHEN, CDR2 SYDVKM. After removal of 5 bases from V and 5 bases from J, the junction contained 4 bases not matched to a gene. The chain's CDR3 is CASSPRTSGNNEQFF. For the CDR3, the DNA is TGTGCCAGCAGTCCCCGGACTAGCGGGAACAATGAGCAGTTCTTC.

As DNA, the CDR3 is TGCGCCAGCAGCCAAGAAACCCGCAGGGAGGATGGCTACACCTTC. This sequence encodes CASSQETRREDGYTF. The J gene is TRBJ1-2, the V gene TRBV4-3; weak D call: TRBD1 (5 bases). Germline V gene lookup returns CDR1 LGHNA and CDR2 YSLEER. The CDR3 spans 15 residues. V lost 0 bases and J lost 6, with 14 bases in between.

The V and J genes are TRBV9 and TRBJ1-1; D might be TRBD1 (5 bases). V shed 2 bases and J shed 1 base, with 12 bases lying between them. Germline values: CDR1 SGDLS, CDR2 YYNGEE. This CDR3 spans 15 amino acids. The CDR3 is CASSVTAGGNTEAFF. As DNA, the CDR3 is TGTGCCAGCAGCGTTACAGCGGGGGGGAACACTGAAGCTTTCTTT.

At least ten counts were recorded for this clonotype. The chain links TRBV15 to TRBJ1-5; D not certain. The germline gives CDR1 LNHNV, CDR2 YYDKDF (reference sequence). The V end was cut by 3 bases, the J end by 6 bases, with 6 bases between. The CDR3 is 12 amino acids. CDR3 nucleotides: TGTGCCACCAGCAGGGACGTTCAGCCCCAGCATTTT. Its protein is CATSRDVQPQHF.